The clone carrying this T cell receptor beta chain was found many times. Its specificity is unknown. This sample was taken from a study of Graves' ophthalmopathy and Graves' hyperthyroidism. Regarding the study as a whole: Ophthalmopathy could be told apart from stable hyperthyroidism by a 13-signature model (about 89% sensitivity, 70% to 84% specificity). Among thyroid clonotypes expanded above 0.001 frequency, most also appeared in blood.

For repertoire sequencing, the TCR beta CDR3 regions were amplified from RNA transcripts. The workflow started with a first-round RT-PCR run with HTBI primers and then moved on to a second-round multiplex PCR. TCRdb independently ran MiXCR on the multiplex PCR reads; one entry per CDR3 protein. The sample lists 340,000 or so distinct CDR3 sequences; 15% to 20% were seen once. The ends were cut back, 0 bases at V and 2 bases at J, with 17 bases in the middle. The germline gives CDR1 SGHDN, CDR2 FVKESK. The CDR3 is 17 residues long. Pregnant or lactating patients and those with other autoimmune diseases or uncontrolled infections were excluded. PBMCs were isolated from a roughly 9 ml sample of fresh peripheral blood.

This clonotype was obtained from an adult man with Graves' ophthalmopathy. The gene calls are TRBV14 and TRBJ2-7; no clear D gene. Sequenced input: peripheral blood. For the CDR3, the DNA is TGTGCCAGCAGCCAAGACGCCGTGCGTCACGGAACCTACGAGCAGTACTTC. Its protein is CASSQDAVRHGTYEQYF.